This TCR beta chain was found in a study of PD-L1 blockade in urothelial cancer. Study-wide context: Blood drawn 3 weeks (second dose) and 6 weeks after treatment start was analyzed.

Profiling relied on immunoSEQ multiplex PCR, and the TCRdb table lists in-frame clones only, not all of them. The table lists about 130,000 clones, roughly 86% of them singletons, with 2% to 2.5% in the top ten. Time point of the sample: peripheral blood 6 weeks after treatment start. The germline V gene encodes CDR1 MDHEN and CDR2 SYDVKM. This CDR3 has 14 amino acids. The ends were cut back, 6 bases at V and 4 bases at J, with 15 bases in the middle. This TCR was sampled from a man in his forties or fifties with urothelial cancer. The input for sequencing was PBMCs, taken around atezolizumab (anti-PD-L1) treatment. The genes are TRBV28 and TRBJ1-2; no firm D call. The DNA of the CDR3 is TGTGCCAGCAGAGTGTCCAGGCATGGCTATGGCTACACCTTC. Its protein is CASRVSRHGYGYTF.